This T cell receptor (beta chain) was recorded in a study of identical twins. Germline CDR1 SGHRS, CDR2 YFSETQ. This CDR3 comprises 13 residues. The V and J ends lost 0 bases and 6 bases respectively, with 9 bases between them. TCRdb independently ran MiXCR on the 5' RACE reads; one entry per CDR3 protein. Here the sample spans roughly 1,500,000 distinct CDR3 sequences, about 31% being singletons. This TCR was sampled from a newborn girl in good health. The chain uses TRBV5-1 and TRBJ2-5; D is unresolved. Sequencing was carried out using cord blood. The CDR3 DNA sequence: TGCGCCAGCAGCTTGGATCCGAGGAAGACCCAGTACTTC. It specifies CASSLDPRKTQYF.